The T cell receptor (beta chain) under discussion was sequenced for a study of cytomegalovirus exposure and HLA in healthy donors. Study-wide findings and caveats: Versus the approximately 720-donor mean, an Asian-associated ancestry cluster reportedly showed fewer N-insertions in a later analysis. Presence/absence analyses took donor sequencing depth as roughly uniform. It was 164 TCR beta chains that were listed as cytomegalovirus-associated. Some V segments could not be told apart, so they were left out, TRBV6-2 and TRBV6-3 among them.

Of note for this clone: The target antigen is unknown.

Germline CDR1 MNHEY, CDR2 SMNVEV (reference sequence). The V segment lost 7 bases and the J segment 4 bases; nucleotides outside the gene matches: 14. The CDR3 has 16 amino acids. The PCR made use of 60 Vbeta and 13 Jbeta primers. Sequencing was performed with immunoSEQ multiplex PCR; in TCRdb, only in-frame clones are kept and a portion is missing. This table holds about 77,000 clones, over 60% found once. Sequencing was performed on PBMCs. The receptor comes from a man between 40 and 49 years old in good health and CMV-seronegative. The genes are TRBV27 and TRBJ2-3; 7 bases map to TRBD1. CDR3 sequence: CASKLSRDSRSDTQYF. The CDR3 nucleotides read TGTGCCAGCAAACTCAGCCGGGACAGTCGCTCAGATACGCAGTATTTT.